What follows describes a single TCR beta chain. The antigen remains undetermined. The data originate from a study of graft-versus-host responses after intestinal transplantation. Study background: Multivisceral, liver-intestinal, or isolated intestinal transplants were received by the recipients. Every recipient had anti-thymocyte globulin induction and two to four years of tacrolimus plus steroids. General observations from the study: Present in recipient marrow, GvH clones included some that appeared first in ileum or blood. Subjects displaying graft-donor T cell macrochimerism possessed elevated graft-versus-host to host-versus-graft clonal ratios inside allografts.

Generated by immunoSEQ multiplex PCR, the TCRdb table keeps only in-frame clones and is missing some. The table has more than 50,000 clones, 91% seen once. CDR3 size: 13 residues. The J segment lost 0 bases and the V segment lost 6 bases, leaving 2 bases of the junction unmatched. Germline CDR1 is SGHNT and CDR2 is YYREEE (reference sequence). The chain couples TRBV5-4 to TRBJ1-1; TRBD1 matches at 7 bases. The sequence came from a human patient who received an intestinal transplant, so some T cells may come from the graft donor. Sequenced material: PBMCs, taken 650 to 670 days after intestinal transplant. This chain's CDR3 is CASTQGMNTEAFF. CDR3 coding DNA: TGTGCCAGCACACAGGGGATGAACACTGAAGCTTTCTTT.